The 31 T cell receptor beta chains below come from one sample, sequenced in a study of cytomegalovirus exposure and HLA in healthy donors. Use of 60 Vbeta and 13 Jbeta primers characterized the PCR. Sequencing used immunoSEQ multiplex PCR; TCRdb keeps in-frame clones, though not all of them. The table includes fewer than 150,000 clones, approximately 76% detected once. The material sequenced was PBMCs. The receptors here all came from a man over 45 in good health and CMV-seropositive.

The chain recombines TRBV19 with TRBJ2-7; D is perhaps TRBD1 (6 bases). The CDR3 has 15 residues. V was pared by 3 bases and J by 2 bases, with 14 bases between. Germline CDR1 is LNHDA and CDR2 is SQIVND (reference sequence). CDR3 residues: CASSIGTYLTYEQYF. CDR3 DNA: TGTGCCAGTAGTATCGGGACATATCTAACCTACGAGCAGTACTTC.

This clone was detected once. V usage is TRBV28 and J usage is TRBJ1-5; 8 bases line up with TRBD1. The CDR3 is made up of 15 amino acids. Germline CDR1 MDHEN, CDR2 SYDVKM. Trimming removed 6 bases from V and 7 bases from J; junction bases left unmatched: 11. The DNA of the CDR3 is TGTGCCAGCAGGAGAACCTCAGGGGGCGGGCAGCCCCAGCATTTT. It is translated as CASRRTSGGGQPQHF.

The gene calls are TRBV11-3 and TRBJ1-3; TRBD1 is a possible D gene (5 bases). Germline CDR1 is SGHNT and CDR2 is YENEEA. Trimming cost V 6 bases and J 2 bases, with 8 bases left between them. This CDR3 contains 13 residues. The CDR3 region is CASRGLAGNTIYF. CDR3 sequence (DNA): TGTGCCAGCAGGGGACTTGCTGGAAACACCATATATTTT.

J is TRBJ2-2 and V is TRBV28; weak D call: TRBD1 (7 bases). Trimming removed 2 bases from V and 5 bases from J, with 15 bases in between. The CDR3 is 16 amino acids. Germline CDR1 and CDR2: MDHEN and SYDVKM. In DNA form, the CDR3 reads TGTGCCAGCAGTTTACCGTTGACAGGGAGGACCGGGGAGCTGTTTTTT. This codes for CASSLPLTGRTGELFF.

The V gene is TRBV5-1, the J gene TRBJ2-7; no definite D call. The CDR3 is 13 amino acids. V gave up 3 bases and J gave up 2 bases, with 9 bases separating them. The germline gives CDR1 SGHRS, CDR2 YFSETQ. CDR3: CASSSRSTYEQYF. The CDR3 nucleotides are TGCGCCAGCAGCTCACGTAGCACCTACGAGCAGTACTTC. The variable domain in full, with the rest retrieved from reference TRBV5-1 and TRBJ2-7, is KAGVTQTPRYLIKTRGQQVTLSCSPISGHRSVSWYQQTPGQGLQFLFEYFSETQRNKGNFPGRFSGRQFSNSRSEMNVSTLELGDSALYLCASSSRSTYEQYFGPGTRLTVT.

The chain links TRBV18 to TRBJ1-5; 8 nucleotides line up with TRBD1. In germline, CDR1 is KGHSH, CDR2 LQKENI. The CDR3 has 14 amino acids. The trim removed 5 bases at V and 7 bases at J, leaving 7 bases unmatched. As DNA, the CDR3 is TGTGCCAGCTCAGTCGGGACAGGTGAGCAGCCCCAGCATTTT. Protein: CASSVGTGEQPQHF.

The chain links TRBV7-2 to TRBJ1-2, with 8 bases identical to TRBD1. The CDR3 covers 15 residues. Germline V CDR1 and CDR2: SGHTA, FQGNSA. V lost 8 bases and J lost 5; bases outside the gene matches: 13. The CDR3 protein is CASFPQWDRNYGYTF. For the CDR3, the DNA is TGTGCCAGCTTCCCTCAGTGGGACAGGAATTATGGCTACACCTTC.

CDR3 amino acids: CASSLREYNEQFF. CDR3 bases: TGCGCCAGCAGCTTGAGAGAATACAATGAGCAGTTCTTC. V usage is TRBV5-1 and J usage is TRBJ2-1; no firm D call. This CDR3 has 13 amino acids. The ends were cut back, 1 base at V and 4 bases at J, with 6 bases in the middle. CDR1 is SGHRS, CDR2 YFSETQ, per germline.

This chain connects TRBV5-1 to TRBJ2-5; the match to TRBD2 covers 9 bases. Unmatched junction bases numbered 7, after V lost 8 bases and J lost 2 bases. CDR3 length: 14 amino acids. Germline lookup yields CDR1 SGHRS and CDR2 YFSETQ. The CDR3 DNA reads as TGCGCCAGTGGAGTACTAGCGGGTCAAGAGACCCAGTACTTC. This codes for CASGVLAGQETQYF.

The J gene is TRBJ1-2, the V gene TRBV19; TRBD1 agrees at 8 bases. Germline CDR1 LNHDA, CDR2 SQIVND (reference sequence). The CDR3 totals 15 residues. Unmatched junction bases numbered 11, after V lost 6 bases and J lost 5 bases. The CDR3 spells CASRRPHRGGYGYTF. The DNA of the CDR3 is TGTGCCAGTAGGCGTCCACACAGGGGGGGTTATGGCTACACCTTC.

The chain joins TRBV5-1 to TRBJ2-2, with 9 bases matching TRBD1. V lost 6 bases, J lost 5 bases, and 8 bases stayed unmatched. This CDR3 is built from 15 residues. The germline V gene has CDR1 SGHRS and CDR2 YFSETQ. The CDR3 DNA follows: TGCGCCAGCACCGGGACAGGGAGTAATACCGGGGAGCTGTTTTTT. Amino acids: CASTGTGSNTGELFF. The complete variable domain, with remaining parts taken from reference TRBV5-1 and TRBJ2-2, reads KAGVTQTPRYLIKTRGQQVTLSCSPISGHRSVSWYQQTPGQGLQFLFEYFSETQRNKGNFPGRFSGRQFSNSRSEMNVSTLELGDSALYLCASTGTGSNTGELFFGEGSRLTVL.

The chain carries TRBV29-1 and TRBJ2-7, with D perhaps TRBD2 (5 bases). V lost 3 bases to trimming and J lost 8 bases, with 11 bases between them. This CDR3 has 11 amino acids. The germline gives CDR1 SQVTM, CDR2 ANQGSEA. The CDR3 protein is CSVDIGDKQYF. For the CDR3, the DNA is TGCAGCGTTGATATCGGGGATAAGCAGTACTTC.

This clone was observed once. The V gene is TRBV9, the J gene TRBJ2-3; 13 nucleotides line up with TRBD2. CDR1 and CDR2 from the germline V gene are SGDLS and YYNGEE. The CDR3 runs 14 residues. J was trimmed by 6 bases and V by 6 bases; bases with no gene match: 4. The CDR3 nucleotides are TGTGCCAGCACAGGACTAGCGGGAGTGGATACGCAGTATTTT. Translation gives CASTGLAGVDTQYF.

Only a few counts were recorded for this clone. The J gene is TRBJ2-7, the V gene TRBV5-8; 9 bases line up with TRBD1. Germline loops: CDR1 SGHTS, CDR2 YDEGEE. Trimming cost V 7 bases and J 3 bases; bases outside gene matches: 11. CDR3 length: 15 amino acids. CDR3 region: CASRRGTGPGYEQYF. In nucleotides, the CDR3 is TGTGCCAGCCGACGAGGGACAGGGCCCGGCTACGAGCAGTACTTC. Full variable domain (outside the CDR3, taken from reference TRBV5-8 and TRBJ2-7): EAGVTQSPTHLIKTRGQQATLRCSPISGHTSVYWYQQALGLGLQFLLWYDEGEERNRGNFPPRFSGRQFPNYSSELNVNALELEDSALYLCASRRGTGPGYEQYFGPGTRLTVT.

This clone has just a few counts. The chain has TRBV2 and TRBJ1-5, with D uncertain. Trimming stripped 6 bases from V and 4 bases from J, with 13 bases between. The CDR3 consists of 14 residues. Per the germline V gene, CDR1 is SNHLY and CDR2 is FYNNEI. The CDR3: CASSPTTRNQPQHF. CDR3 DNA sequence: TGTGCCAGCAGCCCTACCACTAGAAATCAGCCCCAGCATTTT.

CDR3 nucleotides: TGTGCCAGCTCACTCACACCTCCGAACACTGAAGCTTTCTTT. Residues: CASSLTPPNTEAFF. The rearrangement uses TRBV18 and TRBJ1-1; D gene uncertain. The CDR3 consists of 14 residues. CDR1 KGHSH and CDR2 LQKENI come from the germline V gene. V lost 4 bases, J lost 1 base, and 10 bases lay in between. Looking up the rest from reference TRBV18 and TRBJ1-1 gives the full variable domain: NAGVMQNPRHLVRRRGQEARLRCSPMKGHSHVYWYRQLPEEGLKFMVYLQKENIIDESGMPKERFSAEFPKEGPSILRIQQVVRGDSAAYFCASSLTPPNTEAFFGQGTRLTVV.

The gene calls are TRBV18 and TRBJ2-5, with 13 positions matching TRBD2. The J call may be mistaken, given a closer DNA end match to TRBJ2-7. The CDR3 extends over 15 amino acids. Germline loops: CDR1 KGHSH, CDR2 LQKENI. CDR3 coding DNA: TGTGCCAGCTCACCGACTAGCGGGGGGTCCTACGAGCAGTACTTC. Translated, it gives CASSPTSGGSYEQYF.

V is TRBV7-2 and J is TRBJ1-2, with D maybe TRBD1 (6 bases). CDR3 length: 14 amino acids. The V end lost 1 base, the J end lost 3 bases, and 9 bases lay between the germline ends. Germline CDR1 SGHTA, CDR2 FQGNSA. CDR3 amino acids: CASSLEWTDYGYTF. In nucleotides, the CDR3 is TGTGCCAGCAGCTTAGAGTGGACAGACTATGGCTACACCTTC.

There are a few counts of this clone. The chain carries TRBV6-5 and TRBJ1-6; D not certain. CDR3 length equals 13 residues. Germline loops: CDR1 MNHEY, CDR2 SVGAGI. Trimming cost V 2 bases and J 7 bases, with 6 bases left between them. In DNA, the CDR3 is TGTGCCAGCAGTTACCCCTTGAATTCACCCCTCCACTTT. It is translated as CASSYPLNSPLHF.

This clone was seen only a few times. This chain uses TRBV11-3 with TRBJ2-3; perhaps TRBD2 as D (5 bases). Trimming pared 5 bases from V and 4 bases from J, leaving 16 bases between. The CDR3 extends over 15 amino acids. CDR1 and CDR2 from the germline V gene are SGHNT and YENEEA. This chain's CDR3 is CASSPHPGSSDTQYF. DNA for the CDR3: TGTGCCAGCAGCCCACACCCGGGATCTTCAGATACGCAGTATTTT.

This chain links TRBV27 with TRBJ2-1; 11 bases fit TRBD2. Germline V gene sequence: CDR1 MNHEY, CDR2 SMNVEV (reference sequence). This CDR3 spans 17 amino acids. V trimming: 6 bases; J trimming: 5 bases; junction bases outside the gene matches: 12. For the CDR3, the DNA is TGTGCCAGCAGCCAAAGCCAGGCGGGACTAGCGGACAATGAGCAGTTCTTC. Its translation is CASSQSQAGLADNEQFF.

The chain has TRBV5-1 and TRBJ1-4, with 9 bases lining up with TRBD1. Per germline, CDR1 SGHRS and CDR2 YFSETQ. CDR3 length: 15 residues. V shed 4 bases, J shed 5 bases, and the junction held 6 bases outside the gene matches. The CDR3 DNA follows: TGCGCCAGCAGCCCGGAGGGGACAGGGAATGAAAAACTGTTTTTT. It is translated as CASSPEGTGNEKLFF.

The V and J genes are TRBV28 and TRBJ2-5; 7 nucleotides align to TRBD1. Per germline, CDR1 MDHEN and CDR2 SYDVKM. V shed 10 bases and J 11 bases; nucleotides not matched to a gene: 19. The CDR3 has 14 amino acids. The CDR3 DNA reads TGTGCCACCTCCCTCCTGACAGGGACCAGGGAGCAGTACTTC. Its protein product is CATSLLTGTREQYF.

This clone was detected once. The V gene is TRBV27, the J gene TRBJ2-5, with 9 bases that match TRBD2. The V gene's germline CDR1 is MNHEY and CDR2 SMNVEV (reference sequence). This CDR3 has 13 amino acids. CDR3 sequence reads: CTQGREGPREQYF. CDR3 DNA: TGTACCCAGGGGCGGGAGGGACCTAGGGAGCAGTACTTC.

Only one count was recorded for this clone. The chain combines TRBV7-9 with TRBJ2-1, with TRBD1 matching 9 bases. Looked up from germline, CDR1 is SEHNR and CDR2 is FQNEAQ (reference sequence). The CDR3 length is 19 residues. V shed 5 bases, J shed 0 bases, and the junction held 14 bases outside the gene matches. The CDR3 bases are TGTGCCAGCAGCCCCAATCCCGGGACAGGGACTCCCTCCTACAATGAGCAGTTCTTC. Encoded protein: CASSPNPGTGTPSYNEQFF. The complete variable domain, with remaining parts taken from reference TRBV7-9 and TRBJ2-1, reads DTGVSQNPRHKITKRGQNVTFRCDPISEHNRLYWYRQTLGQGPEFLTYFQNEAQLEKSRLLSDRFSAERPKGSFSTLEIQRTEQGDSAMYLCASSPNPGTGTPSYNEQFFGPGTRLTVL.

The CDR3 region has the DNA TGTGCCATCAGCCTCGGACAGGGAGGAGTCAATGAGCAGTTCTTC. This codes for CAISLGQGGVNEQFF. V gene TRBV10-3 combines with J gene TRBJ2-1, with 8 bases lining up with TRBD1. This CDR3 comprises 15 residues. CDR1 is ENHRY and CDR2 is SYGVKD in the germline V gene. Germline trimming cut 6 bases from V and 6 bases from J; bases unmatched to any gene: 10.

The V gene is TRBV29-1, the J gene TRBJ2-3; 8 nucleotides match TRBD2. The germline gives CDR1 SQVTM, CDR2 ANQGSEA. The CDR3 sequence is 13 residues long. V was pared by 4 bases and J by 0 bases, with 0 bases of the junction left unmatched. DNA of the CDR3: TGCAGCGTTGTAGCGGGGAGCACAGATACGCAGTATTTT. Protein product: CSVVAGSTDTQYF.

This chain links TRBV7-9 with TRBJ2-1; TRBD1 matches 9 bases. The CDR3 consists of 14 residues. V shed 11 bases, J shed 0 bases, and the junction held 5 bases outside the gene matches. Germline V gene sequence: CDR1 SEHNR, CDR2 FQNEAQ (reference sequence). The CDR3 is CALQGASSYNEQFF. CDR3 DNA sequence: TGTGCCTTACAGGGGGCGAGCTCCTACAATGAGCAGTTCTTC.

The V gene is TRBV2, the J gene TRBJ2-2; TRBD1 matches 8 bases. The V gene end was trimmed by 8 bases and the J gene end by 3 bases; junction bases not matched to a gene: 8. Germline CDR1 is SNHLY and CDR2 is FYNNEI. The CDR3 contains 15 residues. CDR3 sequence reads: CASSRQGHDTGELFF. CDR3 nucleotides: TGTGCCAGCTCCCGACAGGGGCATGACACCGGGGAGCTGTTTTTT.

A few counts support this clone. The genes are TRBV5-1 and TRBJ1-2; perhaps TRBD1 as D (5 bases). The CDR3 runs 15 residues. The V end lost 4 bases, the J end lost 7 bases, and 20 bases lay between the germline ends. The germline V gene encodes CDR1 SGHRS and CDR2 YFSETQ. This CDR3 reads CASSLNERKTGGYTF. CDR3 nucleotide sequence: TGCGCCAGCAGCCTTAACGAACGAAAAACAGGTGGCTACACCTTC.

This clone appeared a few times. The chain is built from TRBV27 and TRBJ2-7, with 9 bases aligning to TRBD1. The germline V gene encodes CDR1 MNHEY and CDR2 SMNVEV (reference sequence). The ends lost 5 bases at V and 4 bases at J; junction bases unmatched: 6. This CDR3 comprises 14 residues. The CDR3 sequence: CASSLLGQGYEQYF. DNA of the CDR3: TGTGCCAGCAGTCTCCTGGGACAGGGTTACGAGCAGTACTTC.